Below, 16 T cell receptor beta chains from the same sample are listed, as sequenced in a study of neurological immune-mediated disorders. Each CDR3 protein gets one entry after TCRdb re-called the 5' RACE reads with MiXCR. Here the sample spans roughly 30,000 distinct CDR3 sequences, approximately 20% being singletons. The sequenced sample consisted of CD4+ T cells from blood. These receptors were taken from a man aged 50-60 years with HTLV-1-associated myelopathy (HAM/TSP).

This clonotype showed up many times. The V call is TRBV19, the J call TRBJ1-4, with D possibly TRBD1 on 5 matching bases. CDR3 length: 15 amino acids. CDR1 and CDR2 from the germline V gene are LNHDA and SQIVND (reference sequence). The V gene lost 6 bases and the J gene lost 7 bases, with 18 bases spanning the gap. This CDR3 is CASRRRDGAPEKLFF. The CDR3 region has the DNA TGTGCCAGTAGACGCCGGGACGGAGCCCCTGAAAAACTGTTTTTT. Variable domain in full (rest from reference TRBV19 and TRBJ1-4): DGGITQSPKYLFRKEGQNVTLSCEQNLNHDAMYWYRQDPGQGLRLIYYSQIVNDFQKGDIAEGYSVSREKKESFPLTVTSAQKNPTAFYLCASRRRDGAPEKLFFGSGTQLSVL.

On this clonotype itself: Because it lacks the conserved phenylalanine or tryptophan at the end, this CDR3 is likely a read error. The V gene is TRBV20-1, the J gene TRBJ1-5, with TRBD1 matching over 7 bases. Germline V gene data show CDR1 as DFQATT and CDR2 as SNEGSKA (reference sequence). J lost 8 bases, V lost 0 bases, and 13 bases had no gene match. The CDR3 has 16 amino acids. CDR3 residues: CSARDLLDRSEKPQHL. The CDR3 coding sequence is TGCAGTGCTAGAGATCTTCTGGACAGGAGTGAAAAGCCCCAGCATCTT.

The gene calls are TRBV7-8 and TRBJ1-5, with 9 bases aligning to TRBD1. Germline V lookup: CDR1 SGHVS, CDR2 FQNEAQ. J gave up 5 bases and V 3 bases, and 5 bases lay outside the gene matches. The CDR3 is made up of 15 amino acids. Here the CDR3 reads CASSLNRGPHQPQHF. DNA of the CDR3: TGTGCCAGCAGCTTGAACAGGGGGCCCCATCAGCCCCAGCATTTT.

This clonotype was seen repeatedly, ten times or more. The V gene is TRBV3-1, the J gene TRBJ2-7; no clear D gene. Germline CDR1 LGHDT, CDR2 YNNKEL (reference sequence). Trimming pared 4 bases from V and 3 bases from J, leaving 4 bases between. The CDR3 contains 11 residues. DNA for the CDR3: TGTGCCAGCAGCCTCCACTACGAGCAGTACTTC. It specifies CASSLHYEQYF.

The sample holds a few counts of this clonotype. The V and J genes are TRBV20-1 and TRBJ1-2; D gene ambiguous. The germline V and J ends were trimmed by 3 bases and 6 bases, with 14 bases remaining between them. CDR1 and CDR2 from the germline V gene are DFQATT and SNEGSKA (reference sequence). The CDR3 spans 13 residues. The DNA of the CDR3 is TGCAGTGCTAGTGGTGGGGTCGGGGATGGCTACACCTTC. Protein product: CSASGGVGDGYTF.

The chain carries TRBV3-1 and TRBJ2-1; 10 bases are a match to TRBD1. CDR1 and CDR2 (germline): LGHDT, YNNKEL (reference sequence). V gave up 7 bases and J gave up 8 bases; unmatched junction bases: 8. The CDR3 has 14 amino acids. Written as DNA, the CDR3 is TGTGCCAGCACCCGACAGGGGGCATCCGATGAGCAGTTCTTC. Residues: CASTRQGASDEQFF.

This clonotype came up many times. This sequence joins TRBV20-1 and TRBJ1-4; D not resolved. V shed 5 bases and J shed 0 bases, with 7 bases lying between them. Per germline, CDR1 DFQATT and CDR2 SNEGSKA (reference sequence). This CDR3 contains 13 residues. In DNA form, the CDR3 reads TGCAGTGCTTGGATGCCAACTAATGAAAAACTGTTTTTT. Protein product: CSAWMPTNEKLFF.

The table lists this clonotype with many counts. The chain joins TRBV20-1 to TRBJ1-2; a weak D match, TRBD1 (5 bases). The CDR3 consists of 13 residues. Germline V lookup: CDR1 DFQATT, CDR2 SNEGSKA (reference sequence). Trimming removed 6 bases at V and 8 bases at J, with 19 bases between. The CDR3 sequence is CSAPGGRAIGYTF. CDR3 in DNA: TGCAGTGCACCTGGAGGCAGGGCGATCGGCTACACCTTC.

This chain uses TRBV3-1 with TRBJ2-1; maybe TRBD1 (5 bases). Between the trimmed V and J ends, which lost 0 bases and 7 bases, there was a span of 13 bases. Germline V CDR1 and CDR2: LGHDT, YNNKEL (reference sequence). This CDR3 contains 15 residues. CDR3 nucleotides: TGTGCCAGCAGCCAAGAGGGGCCCGGTTTGAATGAGCAGTTCTTC. Translating it yields CASSQEGPGLNEQFF.

In this sample, this clonotype turned up many times. The CDR3 DNA sequence: TGTGCCACCCGGGACACTACCCAAGGCGAGCAGTACTTC. It encodes CATRDTTQGEQYF. V and J are TRBV6-5 and TRBJ2-7; possibly TRBD1 for D (6 bases). This CDR3 comprises 13 residues. Germline V CDR1 and CDR2: MNHEY, SVGAGI. V lost 10 bases to trimming and J lost 6 bases, with 19 bases between them.

This clonotype was counted ten times or more. The chain is built from TRBV18 and TRBJ1-1; D not resolved. Trimming took 0 bases from V and 1 from J, leaving 9 bases between them. Germline CDR1 is KGHSH and CDR2 is LQKENI. This CDR3 contains 15 residues. The CDR3 region is CASSPPKARNTEAFF. As DNA, the CDR3 is TGTGCCAGCTCACCACCTAAAGCCCGGAACACTGAAGCTTTCTTT. Looking up the rest from reference TRBV18 and TRBJ1-1 gives the full variable domain: NAGVMQNPRHLVRRRGQEARLRCSPMKGHSHVYWYRQLPEEGLKFMVYLQKENIIDESGMPKERFSAEFPKEGPSILRIQQVVRGDSAAYFCASSPPKARNTEAFFGQGTRLTVV.

There are a few counts of this clonotype. The chain carries TRBV4-1 and TRBJ2-5; D is possibly TRBD1 (5 bases). The CDR3 consists of 13 residues. The germline CDR1 and CDR2 sequences are MGHRA and YSYEKL. Trimming took 3 bases from V and 5 from J, leaving 10 bases between them. For the CDR3, the DNA is TGCGCCAGCAGCCAGAACAGGTGGGAGACCCAGTACTTC. Amino acids: CASSQNRWETQYF.

The sample holds many counts of this clonotype. The chain joins TRBV20-1 to TRBJ1-5; unclear D gene. Germline values: CDR1 DFQATT, CDR2 SNEGSKA (reference sequence). Deletions cut 1 base from V and 3 bases from J, with 16 bases between. CDR3 length: 16 residues. The CDR3 DNA follows: TGCAGTGCTAGAGCGGTACTAACTTCTTCCAATCAGCCCCAGCATTTT. Translating gives CSARAVLTSSNQPQHF.

The sample holds many counts of this clonotype. V usage is TRBV19 and J usage is TRBJ2-1; D is perhaps TRBD2 (5 bases). The CDR3 length is 13 residues. V lost 4 bases and J 4 bases, leaving 8 bases between the germline ends. Per germline, CDR1 LNHDA and CDR2 SQIVND (reference sequence). CDR3 DNA: TGTGCCAGTAGTACTAGCAGGTACAATGAGCAGTTCTTC. This codes for CASSTSRYNEQFF.

This chain links TRBV5-6 with TRBJ1-1, with D perhaps matching TRBD1 (6 bases). CDR1 is SGHDT, CDR2 YYEEEE, per germline. The CDR3 has 14 amino acids. V dropped 0 bases and J dropped 3 bases, with 9 bases sitting between them. The CDR3, as DNA: TGTGCCAGCAGCTTGGCGCAGGGGTACACTGAAGCTTTCTTT. Encoded protein: CASSLAQGYTEAFF.

This clonotype was seen ten or more times. The rearrangement joins TRBV5-1 to TRBJ2-1; 7 nucleotides align to TRBD2. There are 15 residues in the CDR3. CDR1 and CDR2 from the germline V gene are SGHRS and YFSETQ. V was pared by 2 bases and J by 3 bases, with 5 bases of the junction left unmatched. In nucleotides, the CDR3 is TGCGCCAGCAGCTTCCCGCGGGAGTACTACAATGAGCAGTTCTTC. This gives the protein CASSFPREYYNEQFF.